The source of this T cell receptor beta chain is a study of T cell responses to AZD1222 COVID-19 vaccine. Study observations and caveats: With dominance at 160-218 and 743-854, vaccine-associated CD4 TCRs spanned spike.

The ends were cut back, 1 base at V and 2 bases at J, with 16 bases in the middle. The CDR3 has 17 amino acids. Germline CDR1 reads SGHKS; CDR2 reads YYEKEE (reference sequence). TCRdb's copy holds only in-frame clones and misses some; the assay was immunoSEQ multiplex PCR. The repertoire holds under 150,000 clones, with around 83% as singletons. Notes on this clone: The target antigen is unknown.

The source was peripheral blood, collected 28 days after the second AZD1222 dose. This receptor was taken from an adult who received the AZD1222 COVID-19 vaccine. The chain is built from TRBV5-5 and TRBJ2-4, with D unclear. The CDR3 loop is CASSLKTGTVSKNIQYF. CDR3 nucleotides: TGTGCCAGCAGCTTGAAAACTGGCACAGTATCCAAAAACATTCAGTACTTC.